This TCR beta chain is drawn from a study of cytomegalovirus exposure and HLA in healthy donors. Study observations and caveats: The study put 150 or so TCR beta chains on its list as cytomegalovirus-associated. Later analysis identified 17,000 or so TCR beta sequences associated with HLA alleles, using a false discovery rate threshold of 0.05.

In its sample, this clone was seen once. Antigen: not known. Both 60 Vbeta primers and 13 Jbeta primers went into the PCR. Clones were sequenced by immunoSEQ multiplex PCR, and TCRdb holds only the in-frame ones, with some missing. Of 80,000 to 90,000 clones listed, more than 80% are singletons. The sequenced sample was PBMCs. This receptor was obtained from a woman aged 30 to 39 in good health and CMV-seronegative.

The CDR3 DNA follows: TGCGCCAGCAGCCAAGAGAGGAATGATTTCTCCTACGAGCAGTACTTC. Its protein product is CASSQERNDFSYEQYF. This rearrangement joins TRBV4-3 to TRBJ2-7; D not certain. Trimming removed 0 bases at V and 0 bases at J, with 12 bases between. Germline loops: CDR1 LGHNA, CDR2 YSLEER. The CDR3 extends over 16 amino acids.